Listed below are T cell receptor beta chains from one sample, sequenced in a study of blood T cell repertoires in COVID-19. TCRdb's copy holds only in-frame clones and misses some; the assay was immunoSEQ multiplex PCR. The sample includes about 140,000 clones, roughly 86% seen only once; the top ten take more than 3%. The sample comprised PBMCs or T cells enriched from blood (not recorded which). The receptors shown here come from a woman aged 45-65 years with acute COVID-19. Each CDR3 is given with its conserved first and last residue. D genes are given only for firm matches. Where a row states a size, it is once, few, many or the class of an expanded clone; other rows omit it.

d_call: TRBD1
cdr3_length: 15
j_call: TRBJ1-1
clone_size: -
v_call: TRBV4-1
cdr3_aa: CASSQGQGLDTEAFF
cdr3_nt: TGCGCCAGCAGCCAAGGACAGGGCCTGGACACTGAAGCTTTCTTT

d_call: -
cdr3_length: 13
j_call: TRBJ2-7
clone_size: -
v_call: TRBV12-3/TRBV12-4
cdr3_aa: CASSRVSSYEQYF
cdr3_nt: TGTGCCAGCAGTCGGGTCAGCTCCTACGAGCAGTACTTC

d_call: TRBD2
cdr3_length: 18
j_call: TRBJ2-3
clone_size: few
v_call: TRBV4-3
cdr3_aa: CASSQEPKTSGRIDTQYF
cdr3_nt: TGCGCCAGCAGCCAAGAACCCAAGACTAGCGGGAGGATAGATACGCAGTATTTT

d_call: TRBD2
cdr3_length: 14
j_call: TRBJ2-3
clone_size: -
v_call: TRBV7-3
cdr3_aa: CASSSGLEADTQYF
cdr3_nt: TGTGCCAGCAGCTCCGGACTAGAGGCAGATACGCAGTATTTT

d_call: TRBD2
cdr3_length: 22
j_call: TRBJ2-3
clone_size: -
v_call: TRBV27
cdr3_aa: CASSFYGLAGGVSYLGTDTQYF
cdr3_nt: TGTGCCAGCAGTTTCTACGGACTAGCGGGAGGTGTGAGTTATTTGGGCACAGATACGCAGTATTTT

d_call: TRBD2
cdr3_length: 14
j_call: TRBJ2-3
clone_size: -
v_call: TRBV10-3
cdr3_aa: CASGPGLATDTQYF
cdr3_nt: TGTGCCAGCGGGCCGGGACTAGCCACAGATACGCAGTATTTT

d_call: -
cdr3_length: 14
j_call: TRBJ2-3
clone_size: -
v_call: TRBV2
cdr3_aa: CASSGEAVPDTQYF
cdr3_nt: TGTGCCAGCAGTGGTGAAGCGGTCCCAGATACGCAGTATTTT

d_call: TRBD1
cdr3_length: 14
j_call: TRBJ1-2
clone_size: -
v_call: TRBV19
cdr3_aa: CASRNTGGADGYTF
cdr3_nt: TGTGCCAGTAGAAACACAGGGGGCGCGGATGGCTACACCTTC

d_call: -
cdr3_length: 11
j_call: TRBJ2-5
clone_size: many
v_call: TRBV20-1
cdr3_aa: CSATTRGTQYF
cdr3_nt: TGCAGTGCTACTACCAGGGGGACCCAGTACTTC

d_call: TRBD2
cdr3_length: 13
j_call: TRBJ2-5
clone_size: -
v_call: TRBV9
cdr3_aa: CASGLAVSETQYF
cdr3_nt: TGTGCCAGCGGGCTAGCGGTTTCAGAGACCCAGTACTTC

d_call: -
cdr3_length: 16
j_call: TRBJ2-7
clone_size: -
v_call: TRBV19
cdr3_aa: CASSSQGRQTSYEQYF
cdr3_nt: TGTGCCAGTAGTTCACAGGGCAGGCAAACGTCCTACGAGCAGTACTTC

d_call: -
cdr3_length: 14
j_call: TRBJ1-3
clone_size: -
v_call: TRBV30
cdr3_aa: CAWSAGLDGNTIYF
cdr3_nt: TGTGCCTGGAGTGCGGGGTTGGATGGAAACACCATATATTTT

d_call: -
cdr3_length: 15
j_call: TRBJ1-1
clone_size: -
v_call: TRBV5-1
cdr3_aa: CASSYLTRSGTEAFF
cdr3_nt: TGCGCCAGCAGCTACCTGACACGGTCAGGCACTGAAGCTTTCTTT

d_call: -
cdr3_length: 13
j_call: TRBJ2-7
clone_size: -
v_call: TRBV9
cdr3_aa: CASSAYGSYEQYF
cdr3_nt: TGTGCCAGCAGCGCCTACGGGAGCTACGAGCAGTACTTC

d_call: TRBD2
cdr3_length: 15
j_call: TRBJ2-1
clone_size: -
v_call: TRBV7-3
cdr3_aa: CASSLYPGTKNEQFF
cdr3_nt: TGTGCCAGCAGCCTGTACCCAGGGACTAAGAATGAGCAGTTCTTC

d_call: -
cdr3_length: 13
j_call: TRBJ2-7
clone_size: -
v_call: TRBV2
cdr3_aa: CASMRQATYEQYF
cdr3_nt: TGTGCCAGCATGCGACAGGCAACCTACGAGCAGTACTTC

d_call: -
cdr3_length: 15
j_call: TRBJ1-4
clone_size: -
v_call: TRBV27
cdr3_aa: CASSQQAATNEKLFF
cdr3_nt: TGTGCCAGTTCCCAACAGGCTGCAACTAATGAAAAACTGTTTTTT

d_call: -
cdr3_length: 16
j_call: TRBJ2-7
clone_size: -
v_call: TRBV14
cdr3_aa: CASSQAGRGTSYEQYF
cdr3_nt: TGTGCCAGCAGCCAAGCCGGACGGGGGACTTCCTACGAGCAGTACTTC

d_call: -
cdr3_length: 17
j_call: TRBJ2-6
clone_size: few
v_call: TRBV6-1
cdr3_aa: CASSERTGPSGANVLTF
cdr3_nt: TGTGCCAGCAGTGAAAGAACAGGACCCTCTGGGGCCAACGTCCTGACTTTC

d_call: TRBD1
cdr3_length: 12
j_call: TRBJ1-1
clone_size: -
v_call: TRBV3-1/TRBV3-2
cdr3_aa: CASSQAQGGAFF
cdr3_nt: TGTGCCAGCAGCCAAGCACAGGGGGGAGCTTTCTTT

d_call: -
cdr3_length: 17
j_call: TRBJ1-1
clone_size: -
v_call: TRBV18
cdr3_aa: CASSPLAQRDGNTEAFF
cdr3_nt: TGTGCCAGCTCACCACTTGCACAGAGGGATGGGAACACTGAAGCTTTCTTT

d_call: TRBD1
cdr3_length: 14
j_call: TRBJ2-7
clone_size: once
v_call: TRBV14
cdr3_aa: CASSFGTGVYEQYF
cdr3_nt: TGTGCCAGCAGCTTTGGAACAGGGGTCTACGAGCAGTACTTC

d_call: -
cdr3_length: 15
j_call: TRBJ1-1
clone_size: few
v_call: TRBV19
cdr3_aa: CASSLRGYMNTEAFF
cdr3_nt: TGTGCCAGTTCCCTCAGGGGCTATATGAACACTGAAGCTTTCTTT

d_call: -
cdr3_length: 12
j_call: TRBJ1-1
clone_size: -
v_call: TRBV5-4
cdr3_aa: CASSWTGSEAFF
cdr3_nt: TGTGCCAGCAGCTGGACGGGGTCTGAAGCTTTCTTT

d_call: -
cdr3_length: 15
j_call: TRBJ1-2
clone_size: -
v_call: TRBV7-9
cdr3_aa: CASSQSEAGSYGYTF
cdr3_nt: TGTGCCAGCAGCCAATCGGAGGCCGGTTCCTATGGCTACACCTTC

d_call: -
cdr3_length: 16
j_call: TRBJ2-7
clone_size: -
v_call: TRBV18
cdr3_aa: CASSPRIGGRNHEQYF
cdr3_nt: TGTGCCAGCTCACCACGCATTGGGGGGAGAAACCACGAGCAGTACTTC

d_call: -
cdr3_length: 15
j_call: TRBJ2-5
clone_size: -
v_call: TRBV25-1
cdr3_aa: CASSESVGPQETQYF
cdr3_nt: TGTGCCAGCAGTGAATCAGTGGGGCCCCAAGAGACCCAGTACTTC

d_call: -
cdr3_length: 14
j_call: TRBJ2-3
clone_size: -
v_call: TRBV2
cdr3_aa: CASIDAQITVTQYF
cdr3_nt: TGTGCCAGCATTGACGCTCAAATAACTGTTACGCAGTATTTT

d_call: TRBD2
cdr3_length: 14
j_call: TRBJ2-1
clone_size: -
v_call: TRBV7-2
cdr3_aa: CASSSRLANNEQFF
cdr3_nt: TGTGCCAGCAGCTCCCGACTAGCGAACAATGAGCAGTTCTTC

d_call: -
cdr3_length: 15
j_call: TRBJ2-7
clone_size: -
v_call: TRBV7-3
cdr3_aa: CASSPGGVGVSEQYF
cdr3_nt: TGTGCCAGCAGCCCTGGCGGGGTTGGGGTGTCCGAGCAGTACTTC

d_call: -
cdr3_length: 16
j_call: TRBJ2-3
clone_size: -
v_call: TRBV19
cdr3_aa: CASSMGPWGVADTQYF
cdr3_nt: TGTGCCAGTAGTATGGGGCCTTGGGGGGTGGCAGATACGCAGTATTTT

d_call: -
cdr3_length: 13
j_call: TRBJ1-1
clone_size: -
v_call: TRBV23-1
cdr3_aa: CASIGPQAGEAFF
cdr3_nt: TGCGCCAGCATAGGTCCCCAGGCTGGGGAAGCTTTCTTT

d_call: TRBD2
cdr3_length: 19
j_call: TRBJ2-5
clone_size: once
v_call: TRBV11-3
cdr3_aa: CASSPGTSGRGWEKETQYF
cdr3_nt: TGTGCCAGCAGCCCAGGGACTAGCGGGAGAGGTTGGGAAAAAGAGACCCAGTACTTC

d_call: TRBD1
cdr3_length: 14
j_call: TRBJ1-2
clone_size: -
v_call: TRBV2
cdr3_aa: CASRRTGGNYGYTF
cdr3_nt: TGTGCCAGCAGGCGGACAGGGGGCAACTATGGCTACACCTTC

d_call: -
cdr3_length: 12
j_call: TRBJ2-3
clone_size: -
v_call: TRBV9
cdr3_aa: CASSAFRDTQYF
cdr3_nt: TGTGCCAGCAGCGCGTTTAGAGATACGCAGTATTTT

d_call: -
cdr3_length: 14
j_call: TRBJ1-2
clone_size: -
v_call: TRBV7-2
cdr3_aa: CASSSRTGIYGYTF
cdr3_nt: TGTGCCAGCAGCTCGCGGACGGGAATTTATGGCTACACCTTC

d_call: -
cdr3_length: 16
j_call: TRBJ2-2
clone_size: -
v_call: TRBV25-1
cdr3_aa: CASSEASDGDTGELFF
cdr3_nt: TGTGCCAGCAGTGAAGCGAGCGACGGGGACACCGGGGAGCTGTTTTTT

d_call: -
cdr3_length: 14
j_call: TRBJ1-1
clone_size: -
v_call: TRBV15
cdr3_aa: CATSRGRENTEAFF
cdr3_nt: TGTGCCACCAGCAGAGGCAGGGAGAACACTGAAGCTTTCTTT

d_call: TRBD1
cdr3_length: 14
j_call: TRBJ1-2
clone_size: -
v_call: TRBV6-2/TRBV6-3
cdr3_aa: CASSYAQGGYGYTF
cdr3_nt: TGTGCCAGCAGTTATGCACAGGGGGGCTATGGCTACACCTTC

d_call: -
cdr3_length: 16
j_call: TRBJ1-3
clone_size: few
v_call: TRBV4-2
cdr3_aa: CASSQDPAGSGNTIYF
cdr3_nt: TGTGCCAGCAGCCAAGACCCCGCAGGGTCTGGAAACACCATATATTTT

d_call: -
cdr3_length: 14
j_call: TRBJ1-5
clone_size: -
v_call: TRBV10-2
cdr3_aa: CASSESSRSQPQHF
cdr3_nt: TGCGCCAGCAGTGAGAGCTCGAGGAGTCAGCCCCAGCATTTT

d_call: -
cdr3_length: 14
j_call: TRBJ2-3
clone_size: once
v_call: TRBV7-2
cdr3_aa: CASSLADWPNTQYF
cdr3_nt: TGTGCCAGCAGCTTAGCGGACTGGCCCAATACGCAGTATTTT

d_call: -
cdr3_length: 13
j_call: TRBJ1-1
clone_size: -
v_call: TRBV29-1
cdr3_aa: CSVALQGSTEAFF
cdr3_nt: TGCAGCGTCGCCTTACAGGGTAGCACTGAAGCTTTCTTT

d_call: -
cdr3_length: 17
j_call: TRBJ2-1
clone_size: -
v_call: TRBV3-1/TRBV3-2
cdr3_aa: CASSQYSLQGSYNEQFF
cdr3_nt: TGTGCCAGCAGCCAGTACTCCCTCCAGGGATCCTACAATGAGCAGTTCTTC

d_call: TRBD1
cdr3_length: 15
j_call: TRBJ1-2
clone_size: once
v_call: TRBV5-4
cdr3_aa: CASSHRDRDDYGYTF
cdr3_nt: TGTGCCAGCAGCCATCGGGACAGGGATGACTATGGCTACACCTTC

d_call: TRBD2
cdr3_length: 14
j_call: TRBJ2-7
clone_size: -
v_call: TRBV2
cdr3_aa: CASRRLATSYEQYF
cdr3_nt: TGTGCCAGCAGGCGACTAGCGACTTCCTACGAGCAGTACTTC

d_call: TRBD2
cdr3_length: 14
j_call: TRBJ2-2
clone_size: -
v_call: TRBV7-3
cdr3_aa: CASSPSGRRGELFF
cdr3_nt: TGTGCCAGCAGCCCCAGCGGGAGGCGAGGGGAGCTGTTTTTT

d_call: -
cdr3_length: 14
j_call: TRBJ2-3
clone_size: once
v_call: TRBV7-9
cdr3_aa: CASSLGGITDTQYF
cdr3_nt: TGTGCCAGCAGCTTGGGGGGTATCACAGATACGCAGTATTTT

d_call: -
cdr3_length: 12
j_call: TRBJ2-3
clone_size: few
v_call: TRBV5-6
cdr3_aa: CASSLVADTQYF
cdr3_nt: TGTGCCAGCAGCTTGGTTGCGGATACGCAGTATTTT

d_call: TRBD1
cdr3_length: 15
j_call: TRBJ1-1
clone_size: -
v_call: TRBV6-5
cdr3_aa: CASSYGDRAGTEAFF
cdr3_nt: TGTGCCAGCAGTTACGGGGACAGGGCGGGCACTGAAGCTTTCTTT

d_call: -
cdr3_length: 14
j_call: TRBJ2-7
clone_size: -
v_call: TRBV6-5
cdr3_aa: CASFAAGGSYEQYF
cdr3_nt: TGTGCCAGCTTCGCAGCAGGAGGCTCCTACGAGCAGTACTTC

d_call: -
cdr3_length: 15
j_call: TRBJ1-1
clone_size: many
v_call: TRBV3-1/TRBV3-2
cdr3_aa: CASSQDPVGGTEAFF
cdr3_nt: TGTGCCAGCAGCCAAGATCCAGTGGGGGGCACTGAAGCTTTCTTT

d_call: TRBD2
cdr3_length: 15
j_call: TRBJ2-3
clone_size: -
v_call: TRBV7-6
cdr3_aa: CASSLGTSGEDTQYF
cdr3_nt: TGTGCCAGCAGCTTAGGGACTAGCGGGGAAGATACGCAGTATTTT

d_call: TRBD2
cdr3_length: 16
j_call: TRBJ2-2
clone_size: -
v_call: TRBV5-1
cdr3_aa: CASSPLAGGPTGELFF
cdr3_nt: TGCGCCAGCAGCCCCCTAGCGGGAGGGCCCACCGGGGAGCTGTTTTTT

d_call: TRBD1
cdr3_length: 17
j_call: TRBJ2-4
clone_size: -
v_call: TRBV7-2
cdr3_aa: CASSRDRGHGTQNIQYF
cdr3_nt: TGTGCCAGCAGCCGGGACAGGGGGCACGGAACCCAAAACATTCAGTACTTC